Shown below are 29 T cell receptor beta chains from a single sample sequenced in a study of early T cells in non-severe SARS-CoV-2 infection. TCRdb reprocessed the 5' RACE reads with MiXCR, giving one entry per CDR3 protein. The data contain roughly 75,000 distinct CDR3 sequences, 11% of them seen just once; the ten biggest clones take up about 4.8%. The specimen sequenced was whole blood. The receptors were gathered from an adult who was a healthcare worker with PCR-confirmed SARS-CoV-2 infection or an uninfected control (not recorded which).

V usage is TRBV6-2 or TRBV6-3 and J usage is TRBJ2-7; TRBD1 matches at 7 bases. V shed 2 bases and J 3 bases; nucleotides not matched to a gene: 7. The length of the CDR3 is 15 residues. In germline, CDR1 is MNHEY, CDR2 SVGEGT. CDR3 sequence (DNA): TGTGCCAGCAGTTACAGGTTGACAGGGATCTACGAGCAGTACTTC. This gives the protein CASSYRLTGIYEQYF.

This clonotype was seen many times. This chain uses TRBV3-1 with TRBJ1-1; D is undetermined. The V and J ends lost 0 bases and 7 bases respectively, with 12 bases between them. The germline gives CDR1 LGHDT, CDR2 YNNKEL (reference sequence). This CDR3 has 14 amino acids. CDR3 amino acids: CASSQERVGSEAFF. The CDR3 coding sequence is TGTGCCAGCAGCCAAGAACGGGTAGGGAGTGAAGCTTTCTTT.

V gene TRBV24-1 combines with J gene TRBJ2-1, with a weak D call TRBD2 (6 bases). Trimming removed 5 bases at V and 3 bases at J, with 16 bases between. Germline-derived CDR1 and CDR2 are KGHDR and SFDVKD. The CDR3 contains 16 residues. This CDR3 reads CATSGGNGRDYNEQFF. In DNA, the CDR3 is TGTGCCACCAGTGGCGGGAACGGACGAGACTACAATGAGCAGTTCTTC.

The table lists this clonotype with a few counts. A read error may account for a junction end that differs from germline. The genes are TRBV12-5 and TRBJ2-6; D is possibly TRBD1 or TRBD2 (6 bases each). This CDR3 is built from 19 residues. Germline CDR1 is LGHNT and CDR2 is FRNRAP. CDR3: CASGLGGQGTLTGANVLTF. The DNA for the CDR3 is TGTGCTAGTGGCTTGGGGGGCCAAGGGACTCTCACTGGGGCCAACGTCCTGACTTTC.

The rearrangement links TRBV3-1 to TRBJ2-3; D may match TRBD1 or TRBD2 (5 bases each). V lost 3 bases to trimming and J lost 1 base, with 11 bases between them. Looked up from germline, CDR1 is LGHDT and CDR2 is YNNKEL (reference sequence). The CDR3 loop spans 15 amino acids. DNA of the CDR3: TGTGCCAGCAGCCAGGGGGACGGCCGCACAGATACGCAGTATTTT. Protein sequence: CASSQGDGRTDTQYF.

This clonotype was seen a few times. The rearrangement joins TRBV12-3 or TRBV12-4 to TRBJ1-1, with a tentative D call TRBD1 (5 bases). The CDR3 is 14 residues long. Trimming cost V 2 bases and J 4 bases, with 11 bases left between them. DNA of the CDR3: TGTGCCAGCAGTTTACAGGGTTCGGCCACTGAAGCTTTCTTT. Its protein product is CASSLQGSATEAFF.

Many counts were recorded for this clonotype. This chain connects TRBV5-5 to TRBJ1-2; 7 positions agree with TRBD1. The junction had 10 bases not matched to a gene; V was cut back by 6 bases and J by 5 bases. The CDR3 sequence is 14 residues long. Germline CDR1 reads SGHKS; CDR2 reads YYEKEE (reference sequence). CDR3 residues: CASTTRGERYGYTF. The CDR3 DNA reads TGTGCCAGCACCACCAGGGGGGAAAGGTATGGCTACACCTTC. The complete variable domain, with remaining parts taken from reference TRBV5-5 and TRBJ1-2, reads DAGVTQSPTHLIKTRGQQVTLRCSPISGHKSVSWYQQVLGQGPQFIFQYYEKEERGRGNFPDRFSARQFPNYSSELNVNALLLGDSALYLCASTTRGERYGYTFGSGTRLTVV.

This clonotype was observed a handful of times. The chain carries TRBV6-1 and TRBJ1-4, with TRBD1 as a possible D gene (5 bases). The CDR3 covers 14 residues. Looked up from germline, CDR1 is MNHNS and CDR2 is SASEGT. Trimming stripped 6 bases from V and 8 bases from J, with 16 bases between. CDR3 sequence reads: CASRGVRAREKLFF. CDR3 DNA sequence: TGTGCCAGCAGGGGGGTTAGAGCTCGGGAAAAACTGTTTTTT.

The chain couples TRBV20-1 to TRBJ2-5; maybe TRBD1 (5 bases). The ends were cut back, 0 bases at V and 2 bases at J, with 10 bases in the middle. CDR3 length equals 14 residues. Germline lookup yields CDR1 DFQATT and CDR2 SNEGSKA (reference sequence). Here the CDR3 DNA reads TGCAGTGCTAGAGATGGGCAGGGACAAGAGACCCAGTACTTC. It encodes CSARDGQGQETQYF.

This clonotype was seen many times. The chain uses TRBV6-2 or TRBV6-3 and TRBJ1-5; D gene ambiguous. The CDR3 extends over 15 amino acids. V was trimmed by 4 bases and J by 2 bases, leaving 12 bases between them. The germline CDR1 and CDR2 sequences are MNHEY and SVGEGT. CDR3 sequence: CASSWARDGNQPQHF. CDR3 nucleotides: TGTGCCAGCAGTTGGGCCCGAGACGGCAATCAGCCCCAGCATTTT.

This clonotype was counted at least ten times. The CDR3 sequence is CASSLGGNTDTQYF. The CDR3 DNA reads TGTGCCAGCAGTTTGGGGGGAAACACAGATACGCAGTATTTT. The J gene is TRBJ2-3, the V gene TRBV12-3 or TRBV12-4, with a weak D call TRBD2 (6 bases). The CDR3 loop spans 14 amino acids. Between the trimmed V and J ends, which lost 3 bases and 2 bases, there was a span of 9 bases.

This clonotype was seen only a few times. This chain links TRBV27 with TRBJ2-7, with D possibly matching TRBD1 (5 bases). The CDR3 is 15 residues long. In germline, CDR1 is MNHEY, CDR2 SMNVEV (reference sequence). V was trimmed by 4 bases and J by 0 bases, leaving 13 bases between them. In DNA, the CDR3 is TGTGCCAGCAGTTCCTTAGGGGTAAGCTCCTACGAGCAGTACTTC. It is translated as CASSSLGVSSYEQYF.

This clonotype was recorded many times. The chain carries TRBV15 and TRBJ1-2; no definite D call. Germline V gene sequence: CDR1 LNHNV, CDR2 YYDKDF (reference sequence). V was shortened by 0 bases and J by 1 base, with 9 bases between the two germline ends. This CDR3 spans 15 amino acids. CDR3 amino acids: CATSRDRTVNYGYTF. The CDR3 region has the DNA TGTGCCACCAGCAGAGATCGAACGGTTAACTATGGCTACACCTTC.

The chain is built from TRBV7-9 and TRBJ2-3; D not resolved. The V and J ends lost 5 bases and 2 bases respectively, with 11 bases between them. The CDR3 covers 14 residues. Germline lookup yields CDR1 SEHNR and CDR2 FQNEAQ (reference sequence). The CDR3 reads CASSRSLTTDTQYF. For the CDR3, the DNA is TGTGCCAGCAGCCGTAGTTTGACCACAGATACGCAGTATTTT. The full variable domain, with the rest looked up from reference TRBV7-9 and TRBJ2-3, is DTGVSQNPRHKITKRGQNVTFRCDPISEHNRLYWYRQTLGQGPEFLTYFQNEAQLEKSRLLSDRFSAERPKGSFSTLEIQRTEQGDSAMYLCASSRSLTTDTQYFGPGTRLTVL.

This clonotype showed up just a few times. The chain links TRBV6-2 or TRBV6-3 to TRBJ1-5; D not resolved. The CDR3 has 15 amino acids. V gave up 0 bases and J gave up 5 bases, with 11 bases separating them. Looked up from germline, CDR1 is MNHEY and CDR2 is SVGEGT. The CDR3 nucleotides read TGTGCCAGCAGTTACTCGAGGAGAGCAGATCAGCCCCAGCATTTT. Its translation is CASSYSRRADQPQHF.

This clonotype turned up a few times. This sequence joins TRBV6-4 and TRBJ2-2; a weak D match, TRBD1 (6 bases). The CDR3 consists of 19 residues. The V end was cut by 4 bases, the J end by 4 bases, with 25 bases between. Germline V lookup: CDR1 MRHNA, CDR2 SNTAGT. CDR3 coding DNA: TGTGCCAGCAGTGCCATCCGGGACACCTTCGAATCGAGCACCGGGGAGCTGTTTTTT. Protein product: CASSAIRDTFESSTGELFF.

This clonotype has ten or more counts. The chain is built from TRBV7-9 and TRBJ1-1; D call uncertain. There are 13 residues in the CDR3. Germline V gene sequence: CDR1 SEHNR, CDR2 FQNEAQ (reference sequence). The V and J ends lost 1 base and 4 bases respectively, with 7 bases between them. CDR3 loop: CASSLETATEAFF. CDR3 nucleotides: TGTGCCAGCAGCTTAGAAACGGCCACTGAAGCTTTCTTT.

The table lists this clonotype with many counts. The chain couples TRBV30 to TRBJ2-7; 7 nucleotides match TRBD1. From germline, CDR1 is GTSNPN and CDR2 SVGIG (reference sequence). Trimming removed 2 bases from V and 2 bases from J; junction bases left unmatched: 6. This CDR3 is built from 14 residues. The CDR3 protein is CAWSSQGVPYEQYF. In DNA, the CDR3 is TGTGCCTGGAGTAGCCAGGGGGTCCCCTACGAGCAGTACTTC. The complete variable domain, with remaining parts taken from reference TRBV30 and TRBJ2-7, reads SQTIHQWPATLVQPVGSPLSLECTVEGTSNPNLYWYRQAAGRGLQLLFYSVGIGQISSEVPQNLSASRPQDRQFILSSKKLLLSDSGFYLCAWSSQGVPYEQYFGPGTRLTVT.

In its sample, this clonotype was seen a few times. This chain uses TRBV6-1 with TRBJ2-2; D is undetermined. The CDR3 is made up of 15 amino acids. CDR1 and CDR2 (germline): MNHNS, SASEGT. The V end lost 1 base, the J end lost 4 bases, and 10 bases lay between the germline ends. DNA for the CDR3: TGTGCCAGCAGTGAAGAATTATCCTCCACCGGGGAGCTGTTTTTT. Residues: CASSEELSSTGELFF.

This clonotype was counted ten times or more. V and J are TRBV5-1 and TRBJ2-1; maybe TRBD2 (6 bases). V was pared by 4 bases and J by 6 bases, with 11 bases between. This CDR3 region has 13 residues. CDR1 and CDR2 (germline): SGHRS, YFSETQ. The CDR3 DNA reads TGCGCCAGCAGCCCGGGACTCTTCAATGAGCAGTTCTTC. Its translation: CASSPGLFNEQFF.

This clonotype was seen repeatedly, ten times or more. The chain carries TRBV29-1 and TRBJ2-3; unclear D gene. With 6 bases removed from V and 5 bases from J, the gap between germline ends came to 9 bases. CDR1 and CDR2 (germline): SQVTM, ANQGSEA. The CDR3 spans 11 residues. The CDR3 is CSVESLDTQYF. The CDR3, as DNA: TGCAGCGTAGAGTCGCTAGATACGCAGTATTTT.

This clonotype showed up just a few times. The chain employs TRBV19 and TRBJ1-5; maybe TRBD1 (6 bases). The CDR3 sequence is 14 residues long. Germline V gene sequence: CDR1 LNHDA, CDR2 SQIVND (reference sequence). V was pared by 3 bases and J by 7 bases, with 13 bases between. CDR3 nucleotide sequence: TGTGCCAGTAGTATTCCACAGGGAGGCCAGCCCCAGCATTTT. Translated: CASSIPQGGQPQHF. Using reference TRBV19 and TRBJ1-5 for the parts outside the CDR3, the full variable domain is DGGITQSPKYLFRKEGQNVTLSCEQNLNHDAMYWYRQDPGQGLRLIYYSQIVNDFQKGDIAEGYSVSREKKESFPLTVTSAQKNPTAFYLCASSIPQGGQPQHFGDGTRLSIL.

The rearrangement joins TRBV5-1 to TRBJ2-1; D might be TRBD1 (6 bases). Germline CDR1 reads SGHRS; CDR2 reads YFSETQ. This CDR3 region has 13 residues. The V end lost 0 bases, the J end lost 8 bases, and 9 bases lay between the germline ends. The CDR3 DNA is TGCGCCAGCAGCTTGGCCACAGGGTATGAGCAGTTCTTC. This encodes CASSLATGYEQFF.

In this sample, this clonotype turned up a few times. V and J are TRBV20-1 and TRBJ2-1; weak D call: TRBD1 (5 bases). Germline V gives CDR1 DFQATT, CDR2 SNEGSKA (reference sequence). The germline V and J ends were trimmed by 2 bases and 8 bases, with 13 bases remaining between them. CDR3 length equals 13 residues. CDR3: CSARFPARDEQFF. The CDR3 bases are TGCAGTGCTAGATTCCCGGCCAGGGATGAGCAGTTCTTC.

This clonotype was seen a few times. V is TRBV2 and J is TRBJ2-7, with 7 bases that match TRBD1. V was clipped by 8 bases and J by 4 bases; unmatched bases: 8. CDR1 SNHLY and CDR2 FYNNEI come from the germline V gene. The CDR3 runs 13 residues. Written as DNA, the CDR3 is TGTGCCAGCGCCCGGGACAGCAGATACGAGCAGTACTTC. Translated: CASARDSRYEQYF.

There are many counts of this clonotype. The genes are TRBV19 and TRBJ2-7; 7 bases match TRBD1. The CDR3 has 13 amino acids. V lost 4 bases to trimming and J lost 4 bases; unmatched junction nucleotides: 4. Looked up from germline, CDR1 is LNHDA and CDR2 is SQIVND (reference sequence). The CDR3: CASSTTGFYEQYF. As DNA, the CDR3 is TGTGCCAGTAGTACGACAGGGTTTTACGAGCAGTACTTC.

The V call is TRBV6-5, the J call TRBJ2-5; 10 bases are a match to TRBD2. The CDR3 spans 15 residues. Per the germline V gene, CDR1 is MNHEY and CDR2 is SVGAGI. The ends lost 7 bases at V and 5 bases at J; junction bases unmatched: 10. This CDR3 reads CASTTTGTSDETQYF. The CDR3 coding sequence is TGTGCCAGCACCACAACAGGGACTAGCGACGAGACCCAGTACTTC.

This clonotype appeared a few times. This chain uses TRBV7-9 with TRBJ2-7, with 8 bases matching TRBD1. CDR3 length: 17 amino acids. From germline, CDR1 is SEHNR and CDR2 FQNEAQ (reference sequence). Germline trimming cut 4 bases from V and 0 bases from J; bases unmatched to any gene: 11. CDR3 nucleotide sequence: TGTGCCAGCAGCTATACCGGGACAGGTTATTACTCCTACGAGCAGTACTTC. Its translation: CASSYTGTGYYSYEQYF.

The chain joins TRBV2 to TRBJ1-5; 8 bases fit TRBD1. This CDR3 has 14 amino acids. V trimming: 4 bases; J trimming: 5 bases; junction bases outside the gene matches: 4. The V gene's germline CDR1 is SNHLY and CDR2 FYNNEI. CDR3 loop: CASSGTGRDQPQHF. The CDR3 DNA reads TGTGCCAGCAGTGGGACAGGGAGGGATCAGCCCCAGCATTTT. Full variable domain (remainder filled in from reference TRBV2 and TRBJ1-5): EPEVTQTPSHQVTQMGQEVILRCVPISNHLYFYWYRQILGQKVEFLVSFYNNEISEKSEIFDDQFSVERPDGSNFTLKIRSTKLEDSAMYFCASSGTGRDQPQHFGDGTRLSIL.